This note documents a single T cell receptor (beta chain) sequence. The antigen is undetermined. This entry is derived from a study of long-term antiretroviral therapy in people with HIV. General study findings and limits: Repertoires looked antigen-experienced, with only a slight naive shift after ART. Post-ART diversity increased but stayed below transplant donor controls.

Researchers ran immunoSEQ v3.0 at survey level. Sequencing was directed toward about 40,000-55,000 T-cell genomes in each sample. Libraries were prepared by immunoSEQ multiplex PCR; TCRdb keeps only in-frame clonotypes and omits some of them. The data contain 30,000 to 40,000 clones, 75% to 90% of them singletons. This CDR3 is 15 amino acids long. Germline assignment: CDR1 MDHEN and CDR2 SYDVKM. J gave up 7 bases and V 3 bases, and 8 bases lay outside the gene matches. Here the sequenced sample was unsorted PBMCs, taken 2.2 years after starting antiretroviral therapy. The chain has TRBV28 and TRBJ2-1; the match to TRBD2 covers 8 bases. The sequence derives from a young man with HIV. CDR3 residues: CASSFAGGRSNEQFF. The DNA of the CDR3 is TGTGCCAGCAGTTTCGCGGGAGGCCGGAGTAATGAGCAGTTCTTC.